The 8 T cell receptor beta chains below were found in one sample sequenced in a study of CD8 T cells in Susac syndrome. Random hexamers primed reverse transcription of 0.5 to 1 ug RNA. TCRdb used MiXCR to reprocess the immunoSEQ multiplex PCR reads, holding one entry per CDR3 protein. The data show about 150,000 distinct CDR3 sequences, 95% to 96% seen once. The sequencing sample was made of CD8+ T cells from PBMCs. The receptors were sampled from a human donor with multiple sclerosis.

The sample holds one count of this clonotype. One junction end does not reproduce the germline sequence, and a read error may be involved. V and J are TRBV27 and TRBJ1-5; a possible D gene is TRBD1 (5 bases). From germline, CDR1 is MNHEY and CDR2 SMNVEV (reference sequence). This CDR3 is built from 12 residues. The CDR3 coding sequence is TGTGCCAGCGGTTTAGGGGATCAGCCCCAGCATTTT. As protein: CASGLGDQPQHF.

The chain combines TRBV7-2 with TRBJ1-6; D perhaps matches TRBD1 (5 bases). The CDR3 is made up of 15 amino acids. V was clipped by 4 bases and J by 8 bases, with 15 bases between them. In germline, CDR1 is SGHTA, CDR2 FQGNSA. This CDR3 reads CASSSIRGAHSPLHF. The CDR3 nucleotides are TGTGCCAGCAGCTCGATAAGAGGGGCCCATTCACCCCTCCACTTT.

DNA for the CDR3: TGCAGCGTTGAAGGGCGCCAGGGACTGGCCGGGGAGCTGTTTTTT. Translated: CSVEGRQGLAGELFF. The chain joins TRBV29-1 to TRBJ2-2; possibly TRBD2 for D (6 bases). Trimming took 1 base from V and 6 from J, leaving 15 bases between them. The CDR3 is 15 residues long. CDR1 is SQVTM and CDR2 is ANQGSEA in the germline V gene.

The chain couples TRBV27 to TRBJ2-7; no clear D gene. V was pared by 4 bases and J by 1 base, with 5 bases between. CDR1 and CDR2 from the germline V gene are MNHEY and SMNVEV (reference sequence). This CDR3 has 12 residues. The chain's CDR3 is CASSYPSYEQYF. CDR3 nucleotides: TGTGCCAGCAGTTACCCTTCCTACGAGCAGTACTTC.

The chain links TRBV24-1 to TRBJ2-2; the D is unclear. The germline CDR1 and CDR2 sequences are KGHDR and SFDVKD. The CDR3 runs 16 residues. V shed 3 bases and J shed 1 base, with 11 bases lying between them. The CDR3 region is CATSDHLAGNTGELFF. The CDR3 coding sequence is TGTGCCACCAGTGATCATTTAGCCGGGAACACCGGGGAGCTGTTTTTT.

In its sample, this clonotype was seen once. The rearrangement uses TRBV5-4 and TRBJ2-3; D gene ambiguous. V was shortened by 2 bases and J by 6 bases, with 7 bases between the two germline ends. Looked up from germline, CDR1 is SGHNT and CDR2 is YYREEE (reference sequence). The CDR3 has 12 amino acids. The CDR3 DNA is TGTGCCAGCAGCTTTGATTCGGATACGCAGTATTTT. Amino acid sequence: CASSFDSDTQYF.

The CDR3: CAWSVLGSGRDEAFF. The DNA of the CDR3 is TGTGCCTGGAGTGTACTGGGTTCGGGAAGGGATGAAGCTTTCTTT. The V and J genes are TRBV30 and TRBJ1-1; D unresolved. Trimming removed 0 bases at V and 7 bases at J, with 18 bases between. Germline CDR1 is GTSNPN and CDR2 is SVGIG (reference sequence). This CDR3 has 15 amino acids.

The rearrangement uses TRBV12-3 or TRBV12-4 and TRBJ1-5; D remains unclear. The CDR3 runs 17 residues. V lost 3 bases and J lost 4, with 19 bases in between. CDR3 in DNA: TGTGCCAGCAGTTTTTACGGCAGAACTGAACGAAATCAGCCCCAGCATTTT. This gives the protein CASSFYGRTERNQPQHF.